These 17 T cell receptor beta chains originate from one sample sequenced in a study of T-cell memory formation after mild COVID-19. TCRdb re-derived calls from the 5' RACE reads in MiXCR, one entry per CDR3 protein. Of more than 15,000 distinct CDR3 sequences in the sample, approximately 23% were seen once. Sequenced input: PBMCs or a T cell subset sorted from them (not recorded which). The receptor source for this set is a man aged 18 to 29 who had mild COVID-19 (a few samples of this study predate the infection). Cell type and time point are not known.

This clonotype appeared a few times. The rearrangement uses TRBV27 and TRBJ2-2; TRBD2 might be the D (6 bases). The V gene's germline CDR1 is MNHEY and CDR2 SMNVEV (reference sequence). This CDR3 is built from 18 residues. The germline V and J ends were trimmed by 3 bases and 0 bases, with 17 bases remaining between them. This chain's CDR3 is CASSFLPGVTANTGELFF. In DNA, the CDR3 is TGTGCCAGCAGTTTTCTTCCGGGGGTGACCGCGAACACCGGGGAGCTGTTTTTT.

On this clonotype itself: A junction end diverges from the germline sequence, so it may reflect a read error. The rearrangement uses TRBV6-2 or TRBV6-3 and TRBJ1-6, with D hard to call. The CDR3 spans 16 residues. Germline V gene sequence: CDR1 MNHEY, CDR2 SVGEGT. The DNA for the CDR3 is TGTGCCAGCAGTCCTTGGATGAGCTCCTATAATTCACACCTCCACTTT. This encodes CASSPWMSSYNSHLHF.

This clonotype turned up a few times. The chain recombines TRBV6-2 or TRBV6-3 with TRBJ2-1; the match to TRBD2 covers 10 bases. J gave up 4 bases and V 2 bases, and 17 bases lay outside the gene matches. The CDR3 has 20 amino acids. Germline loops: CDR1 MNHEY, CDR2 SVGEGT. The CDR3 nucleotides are TGTGCCAGCAGTTACCAACTAGCGGGGAGCGCAAAGATACTGTACAATGAGCAGTTCTTC. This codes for CASSYQLAGSAKILYNEQFF.

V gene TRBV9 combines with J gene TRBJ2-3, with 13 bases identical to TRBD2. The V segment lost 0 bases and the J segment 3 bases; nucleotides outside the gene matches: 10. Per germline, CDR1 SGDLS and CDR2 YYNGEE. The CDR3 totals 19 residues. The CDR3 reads CASSVGLAGGTKRTDTQYF. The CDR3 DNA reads TGTGCCAGCAGCGTAGGACTAGCGGGGGGCACCAAACGGACAGATACGCAGTATTTT.

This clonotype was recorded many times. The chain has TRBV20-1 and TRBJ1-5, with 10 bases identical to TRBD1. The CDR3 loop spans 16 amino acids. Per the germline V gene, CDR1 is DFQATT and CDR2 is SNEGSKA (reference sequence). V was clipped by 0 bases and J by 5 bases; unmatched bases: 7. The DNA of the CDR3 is TGCAGTGCTAGAGATCGGACAGGGGGAGGGCATCAGCCCCAGCATTTT. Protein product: CSARDRTGGGHQPQHF.

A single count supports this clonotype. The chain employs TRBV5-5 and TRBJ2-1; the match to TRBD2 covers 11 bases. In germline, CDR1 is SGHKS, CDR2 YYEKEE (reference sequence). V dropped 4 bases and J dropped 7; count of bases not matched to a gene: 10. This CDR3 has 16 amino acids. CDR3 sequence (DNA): TGTGCCAGCAGCCTACCGACTAGCGGGAATCAGAATGAGCAGTTCTTC. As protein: CASSLPTSGNQNEQFF.

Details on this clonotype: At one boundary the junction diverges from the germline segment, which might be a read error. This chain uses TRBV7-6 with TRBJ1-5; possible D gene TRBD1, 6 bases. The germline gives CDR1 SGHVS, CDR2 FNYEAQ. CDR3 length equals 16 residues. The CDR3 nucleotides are TGTGCCAGCAGCTTAGCGGCAGGGGTGAGCAATCAGCACCAGCATTTT. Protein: CASSLAAGVSNQHQHF.

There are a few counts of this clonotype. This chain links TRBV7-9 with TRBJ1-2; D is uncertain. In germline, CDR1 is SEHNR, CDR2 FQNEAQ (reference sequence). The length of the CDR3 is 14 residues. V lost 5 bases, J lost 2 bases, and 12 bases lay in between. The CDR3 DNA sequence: TGTGCCAGCAGCGCCATTCTGACAAACTATGGCTACACCTTC. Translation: CASSAILTNYGYTF.

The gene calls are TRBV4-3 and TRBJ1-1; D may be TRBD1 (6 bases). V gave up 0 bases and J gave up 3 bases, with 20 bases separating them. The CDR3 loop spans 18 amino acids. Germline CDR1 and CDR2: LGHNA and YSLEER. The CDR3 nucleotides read TGCGCCAGCAGCCAAGATCTCGTAGCTTGGCAGGGGCACACTGAAGCTTTCTTT. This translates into CASSQDLVAWQGHTEAFF.

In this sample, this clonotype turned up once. Written as DNA, the CDR3 is TGCAGTGCTAGAGACGTGGGACGTGTACTCACTAGCACAGATACGCAGTATTTT. Translation: CSARDVGRVLTSTDTQYF. The chain links TRBV20-1 to TRBJ2-3; D assignment may be TRBD1 or TRBD2 (5 bases each). Germline V CDR1 and CDR2: DFQATT, SNEGSKA (reference sequence). This CDR3 spans 18 amino acids. Trimming took 0 bases from V and 0 from J, leaving 19 bases between them.

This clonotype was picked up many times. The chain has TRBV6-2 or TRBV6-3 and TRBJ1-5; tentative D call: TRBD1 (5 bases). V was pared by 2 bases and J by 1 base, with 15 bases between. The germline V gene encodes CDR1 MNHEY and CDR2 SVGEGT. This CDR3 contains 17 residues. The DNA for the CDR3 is TGTGCCAGCAGTTACCCGGACACCCTTCCGAGCAATCAGCCCCAGCATTTT. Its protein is CASSYPDTLPSNQPQHF.

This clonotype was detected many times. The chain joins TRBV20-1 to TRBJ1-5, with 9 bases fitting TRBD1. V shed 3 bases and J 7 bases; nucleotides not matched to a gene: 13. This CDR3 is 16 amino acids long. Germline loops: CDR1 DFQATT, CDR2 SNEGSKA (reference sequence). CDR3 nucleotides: TGCAGTGCTAGCCTTAGGACAGGGGCAATTCACCAGCCCCAGCATTTT. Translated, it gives CSASLRTGAIHQPQHF.

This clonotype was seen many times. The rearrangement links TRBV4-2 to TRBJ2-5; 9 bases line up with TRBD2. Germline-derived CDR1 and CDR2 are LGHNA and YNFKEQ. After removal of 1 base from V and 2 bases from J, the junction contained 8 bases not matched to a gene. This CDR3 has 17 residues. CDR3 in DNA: TGTGCCAGCAGCCAAGCGAGTCCTAGCGGGGTACAAGAGACCCAGTACTTC. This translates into CASSQASPSGVQETQYF.

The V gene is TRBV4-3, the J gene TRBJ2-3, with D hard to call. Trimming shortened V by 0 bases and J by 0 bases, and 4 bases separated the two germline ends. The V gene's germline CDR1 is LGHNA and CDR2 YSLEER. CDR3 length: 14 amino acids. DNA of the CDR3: TGCGCCAGCAGCCAAGATCCTAGCACAGATACGCAGTATTTT. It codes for CASSQDPSTDTQYF.

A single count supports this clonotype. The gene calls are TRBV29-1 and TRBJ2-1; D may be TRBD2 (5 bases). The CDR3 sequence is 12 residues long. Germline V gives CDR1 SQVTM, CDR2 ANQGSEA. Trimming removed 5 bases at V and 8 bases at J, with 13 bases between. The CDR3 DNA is TGCAGCGTTCTCGGGGTTTTGTATGAGCAGTTCTTC. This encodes CSVLGVLYEQFF.

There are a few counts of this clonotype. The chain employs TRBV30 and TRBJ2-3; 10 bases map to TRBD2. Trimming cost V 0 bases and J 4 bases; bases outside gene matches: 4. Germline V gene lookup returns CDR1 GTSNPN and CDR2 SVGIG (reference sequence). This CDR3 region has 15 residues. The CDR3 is CAWSVAGGLADTQYF. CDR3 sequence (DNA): TGTGCCTGGAGTGTAGCGGGGGGGCTGGCAGATACGCAGTATTTT.

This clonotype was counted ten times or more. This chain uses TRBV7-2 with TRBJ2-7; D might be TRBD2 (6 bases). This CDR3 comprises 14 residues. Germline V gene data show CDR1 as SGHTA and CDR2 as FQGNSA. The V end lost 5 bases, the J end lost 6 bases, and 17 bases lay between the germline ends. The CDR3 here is CASSKAALASEQYF. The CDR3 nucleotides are TGTGCCAGCAGCAAAGCCGCCCTAGCGTCCGAGCAGTACTTC.